This TCR beta chain was obtained from a study of vaccination and CD4 T cells after COVID-19. Turning to the study itself: Post-COVID draws came a median around 100 days after diagnosis (range 35 to 161). The cells in question were stimulated using overlapping spike peptides derived from SARS-CoV-2, HCoV-NL63, HCoV-OC43 and HCoV-229E. Cultures serving as controls received a peptide pool (CEFX or HIV-1 Nef) or no peptide.

In its sample, this clonotype was seen a few times. Its antigen is undetermined. Treatment meaning: approximately nine-day PBMC culture with coronavirus spike peptide pools or control peptides (ViraFEST assay). The collection of CD4+ T cells from the unexposed donor took place before the COVID-19 pandemic (2011-2018). Oncomine TCR Beta short-read sequencing was applied to DNA from cultured CD4+ T cells. From CD4+ T cells that had been cultured, genomic DNA was extracted. Via MiXCR, TCRdb re-called the PCR reads, giving one row per CDR3 protein. The sample has some 7,800 distinct CDR3 sequences; under 40% are singletons. Trimming left V 1 base short and J 2 bases short, with 10 bases between. The germline V gene has CDR1 SGHTS and CDR2 YDEGEE. This CDR3 has 14 amino acids.

Sequenced: CD4+ T cells from blood, cultured in vitro. The receptor's source is a human donor in good health. V usage is TRBV5-8 and J usage is TRBJ2-7; possibly TRBD2 for D (5 bases). The CDR3 sequence is CASSLIGVTYEQYF. The CDR3 nucleotides read TGTGCCAGCAGCTTGATCGGGGTAACCTACGAGCAGTACTTC.